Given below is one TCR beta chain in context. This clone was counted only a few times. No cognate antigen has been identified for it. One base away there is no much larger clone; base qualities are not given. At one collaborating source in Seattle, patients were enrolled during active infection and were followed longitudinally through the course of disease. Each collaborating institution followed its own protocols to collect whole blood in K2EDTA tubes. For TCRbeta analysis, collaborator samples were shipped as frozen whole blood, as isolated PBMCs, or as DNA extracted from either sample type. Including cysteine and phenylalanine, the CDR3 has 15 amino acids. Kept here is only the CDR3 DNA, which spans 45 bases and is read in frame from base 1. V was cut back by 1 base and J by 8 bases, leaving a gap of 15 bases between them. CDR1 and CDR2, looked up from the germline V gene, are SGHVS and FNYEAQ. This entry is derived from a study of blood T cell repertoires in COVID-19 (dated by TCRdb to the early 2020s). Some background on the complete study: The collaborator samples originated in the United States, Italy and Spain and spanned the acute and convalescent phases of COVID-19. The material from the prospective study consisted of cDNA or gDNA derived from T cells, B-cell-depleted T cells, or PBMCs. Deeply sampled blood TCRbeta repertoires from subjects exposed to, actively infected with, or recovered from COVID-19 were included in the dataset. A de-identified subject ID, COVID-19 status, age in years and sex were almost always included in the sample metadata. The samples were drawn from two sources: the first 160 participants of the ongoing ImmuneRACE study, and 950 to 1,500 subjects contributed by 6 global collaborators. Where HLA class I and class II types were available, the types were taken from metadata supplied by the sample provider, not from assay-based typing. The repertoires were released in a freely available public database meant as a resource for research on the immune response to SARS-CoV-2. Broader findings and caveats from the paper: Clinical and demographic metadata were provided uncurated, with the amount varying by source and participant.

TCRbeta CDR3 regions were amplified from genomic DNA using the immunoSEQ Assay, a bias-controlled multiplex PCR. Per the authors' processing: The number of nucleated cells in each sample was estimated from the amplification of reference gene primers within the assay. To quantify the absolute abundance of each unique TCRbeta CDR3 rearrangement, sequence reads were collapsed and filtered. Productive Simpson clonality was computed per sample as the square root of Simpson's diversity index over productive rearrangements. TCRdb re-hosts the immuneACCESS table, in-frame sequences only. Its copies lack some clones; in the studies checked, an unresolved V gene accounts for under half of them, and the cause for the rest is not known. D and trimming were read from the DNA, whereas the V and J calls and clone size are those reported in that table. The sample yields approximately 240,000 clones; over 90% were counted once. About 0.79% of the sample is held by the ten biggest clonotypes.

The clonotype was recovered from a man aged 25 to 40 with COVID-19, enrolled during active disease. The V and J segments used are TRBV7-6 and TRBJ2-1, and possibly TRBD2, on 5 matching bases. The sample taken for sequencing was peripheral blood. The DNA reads TGTGCCAGCAGCTTAGGTGCCAATCCCGGGGATGAGCAGTTCTTC. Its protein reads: CASSLGANPGDEQFF.